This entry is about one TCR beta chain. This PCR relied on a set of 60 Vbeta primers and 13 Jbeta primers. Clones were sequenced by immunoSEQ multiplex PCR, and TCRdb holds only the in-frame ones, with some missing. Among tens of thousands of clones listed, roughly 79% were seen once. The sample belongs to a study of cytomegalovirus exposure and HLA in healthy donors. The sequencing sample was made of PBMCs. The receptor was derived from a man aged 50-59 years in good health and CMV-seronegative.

The CDR3, as DNA: TGTGCCAGCAGCTGGGACAGGGGTCACGAGCAGTACTTC. It specifies CASSWDRGHEQYF. The chain couples TRBV7-6 to TRBJ2-7; TRBD1 matches 10 bases. V trimming: 4 bases; J trimming: 5 bases; junction bases outside the gene matches: 2. Germline CDR1 reads SGHVS; CDR2 reads FNYEAQ. This CDR3 contains 13 residues.